The rows below give T cell receptor beta chains drawn from one sample of a study of cytomegalovirus exposure and HLA in healthy donors. Method: immunoSEQ multiplex PCR; TCRdb's copy keeps in-frame clones and lacks some. Seen here are about 79,000 clones, just over 70% observed once, and the top ten hold just over 8%. Sequencing input: PBMCs. The source is a man between 60 and 75 years old in good health and CMV-seronegative. CDR3s include the opening cysteine and the closing phenylalanine or tryptophan. The D gene is left open where the match is weak. The size of a clone is reported for some rows only, either as once, few or many, or as a class for expanded clones.

j_call: TRBJ2-3
clone_size: NA
d_call: NA
v_call: TRBV5-4
cdr3_length: 15
cdr3_nt: TGTGCCAGCAGCTTGGAAAGCTCGAAGACAGATACGCAGTATTTT
cdr3_aa: CASSLESSKTDTQYF

j_call: TRBJ1-2
clone_size: NA
d_call: TRBD1
v_call: TRBV10-3
cdr3_length: 14
cdr3_nt: TGTGCCATCAGTGTCGGGGGACAGGAGACCGGCTACACCTTC
cdr3_aa: CAISVGGQETGYTF

j_call: TRBJ2-7
clone_size: NA
d_call: NA
v_call: TRBV30
cdr3_length: 11
cdr3_nt: TGTGCCTGGAATACAGGGCCCGAGCAGTACTTC
cdr3_aa: CAWNTGPEQYF

j_call: TRBJ1-4
clone_size: few
d_call: NA
v_call: TRBV5-6
cdr3_length: 15
cdr3_nt: TGTGCCAGCACTTGGAACGGGGAAGGACGGGAAAAACTGTTTTTT
cdr3_aa: CASTWNGEGREKLFF

j_call: TRBJ1-5
clone_size: few
d_call: NA
v_call: TRBV5-6
cdr3_length: 14
cdr3_nt: TGTGCCAGCAGCTTCGGGCAGGGCAGTCAGCCCCAGCATTTT
cdr3_aa: CASSFGQGSQPQHF

j_call: TRBJ2-7
clone_size: once
d_call: TRBD1
v_call: TRBV28
cdr3_length: 13
cdr3_nt: TGTGCCAGCAACGGACAGGGGACCTACGAGCAGTACTTC
cdr3_aa: CASNGQGTYEQYF

j_call: TRBJ2-7
clone_size: NA
d_call: TRBD1
v_call: TRBV9
cdr3_length: 14
cdr3_nt: TGTGCCAGTTGGATCCCGGGACAGGGACACCGGCAGTACTTC
cdr3_aa: CASWIPGQGHRQYF

j_call: TRBJ2-7
clone_size: few
d_call: NA
v_call: TRBV7-2
cdr3_length: 12
cdr3_nt: TGTGCCAGCAGCTTATCGGGGAACGAGCAGTACTTC
cdr3_aa: CASSLSGNEQYF

j_call: TRBJ1-5
clone_size: few
d_call: NA
v_call: TRBV4-2
cdr3_length: 14
cdr3_nt: TGTGCCAGCAGCCAAGAACACGGCAATCAGCCCCAGCATTTT
cdr3_aa: CASSQEHGNQPQHF

j_call: TRBJ2-7
clone_size: NA
d_call: NA
v_call: TRBV7-8
cdr3_length: 14
cdr3_nt: TGTGCCGGCAGCTCCCCGACGAACAGTTTCGAGCAGTACTTC
cdr3_aa: CAGSSPTNSFEQYF

j_call: TRBJ1-1
clone_size: once
d_call: NA
v_call: TRBV11-2
cdr3_length: 15
cdr3_nt: TGTGCCAGCAGCGAAGACCCGACAGGAACCACTGAAGCTTTCTTT
cdr3_aa: CASSEDPTGTTEAFF

j_call: TRBJ2-3
clone_size: few
d_call: NA
v_call: TRBV5-6
cdr3_length: 14
cdr3_nt: TGTGCCAGCAGCCTACCGGACATAGCAGATACGCAGTATTTT
cdr3_aa: CASSLPDIADTQYF

j_call: TRBJ1-5
clone_size: NA
d_call: NA
v_call: TRBV11-2
cdr3_length: 14
cdr3_nt: TGTGCCAGCAGCTTAGCCCCACAGGGTCAGCCCCAGCATTTT
cdr3_aa: CASSLAPQGQPQHF

j_call: TRBJ2-1
clone_size: NA
d_call: TRBD2
v_call: TRBV30
cdr3_length: 13
cdr3_nt: TGTGCCTGGAGTGTATCCGGGGGGGCTGAGCAGTTCTTC
cdr3_aa: CAWSVSGGAEQFF

j_call: TRBJ1-3
clone_size: NA
d_call: NA
v_call: TRBV2
cdr3_length: 13
cdr3_nt: TGTGCCAGCACCGCAGTTCCCGGAAACACCATATATTTT
cdr3_aa: CASTAVPGNTIYF

j_call: TRBJ2-7
clone_size: NA
d_call: NA
v_call: TRBV28
cdr3_length: 16
cdr3_nt: NA
cdr3_aa: CASSFLAGGSSYEQYF

j_call: TRBJ1-2
clone_size: NA
d_call: NA
v_call: TRBV25-1
cdr3_length: 13
cdr3_nt: TGTGCCAGCAGTGGCCCCGGGGGAGCCCCCTACACCTTC
cdr3_aa: CASSGPGGAPYTF

j_call: TRBJ1-1
clone_size: NA
d_call: TRBD1
v_call: TRBV19
cdr3_length: 16
cdr3_nt: TGTGCCAGTAGTGTAATCCCGGGACAGGCTAACACTGAAGCTTTCTTT
cdr3_aa: CASSVIPGQANTEAFF

j_call: TRBJ1-1
clone_size: once
d_call: TRBD1
v_call: TRBV27
cdr3_length: 13
cdr3_nt: TGTGCCAGCAGTCTAAAGGGGGCATATGAAGCTTTCTTT
cdr3_aa: CASSLKGAYEAFF

j_call: TRBJ2-3
clone_size: NA
d_call: NA
v_call: TRBV7-6
cdr3_length: 12
cdr3_nt: TGTGCCAGCAGCGGACACACAGATACGCAGTATTTT
cdr3_aa: CASSGHTDTQYF

j_call: TRBJ1-2
clone_size: NA
d_call: NA
v_call: TRBV6-1
cdr3_length: 17
cdr3_nt: TGTGCCAGCAGTGAAGCGCTTCACTCAGGCTATAACTATGGCTACACCTTC
cdr3_aa: CASSEALHSGYNYGYTF

j_call: TRBJ2-5
clone_size: NA
d_call: NA
v_call: TRBV5-4
cdr3_length: 14
cdr3_nt: TGTGCCAGCACCATCGACCAGAGGCGGGAGACCCAGTACTTC
cdr3_aa: CASTIDQRRETQYF

j_call: TRBJ2-5
clone_size: NA
d_call: TRBD2
v_call: TRBV2
cdr3_length: 17
cdr3_nt: TGTGCCAGCAGGGGGACTAGCGGGGGGCTAAAAGAAGAGACCCAGTACTTC
cdr3_aa: CASRGTSGGLKEETQYF

j_call: TRBJ2-3
clone_size: NA
d_call: NA
v_call: TRBV5-1
cdr3_length: 16
cdr3_nt: TGCGCCAGCAGCTTGGGGAGGGGGGGCTACACAGATACGCAGTATTTT
cdr3_aa: CASSLGRGGYTDTQYF

j_call: TRBJ1-2
clone_size: NA
d_call: NA
v_call: TRBV4-3
cdr3_length: 14
cdr3_nt: TGCGCCAGCAGCCAAGATCCCGTCGACTATGGCTACACCTTC
cdr3_aa: CASSQDPVDYGYTF

j_call: TRBJ2-5
clone_size: NA
d_call: TRBD1
v_call: TRBV5-1
cdr3_length: 16
cdr3_nt: TGCGCCAGCAGCCCCGGACAGGGGGCGGGCAAAGAGACCCAGTACTTC
cdr3_aa: CASSPGQGAGKETQYF

j_call: TRBJ1-1
clone_size: NA
d_call: NA
v_call: TRBV7-9
cdr3_length: 13
cdr3_nt: TGTGCCAGCAGCTTAGAGGAAAACGGGGAAGCTTTCTTT
cdr3_aa: CASSLEENGEAFF

j_call: TRBJ2-5
clone_size: NA
d_call: NA
v_call: TRBV6-5
cdr3_length: 14
cdr3_nt: TGTGCCAGCAGTTACGGCGGGAACCAAGAGACCCAGTACTTC
cdr3_aa: CASSYGGNQETQYF

j_call: TRBJ1-3
clone_size: NA
d_call: NA
v_call: TRBV6-1
cdr3_length: 17
cdr3_nt: TGTGCCAGCAGTGACCGACTTGGGGGGGGCTCTGGAAACACCATATATTTT
cdr3_aa: CASSDRLGGGSGNTIYF

j_call: TRBJ2-7
clone_size: NA
d_call: TRBD1
v_call: TRBV5-1
cdr3_length: 14
cdr3_nt: TGCGCCAGCAGGACCGGGACAGGGGTTTACGAGCAGTACTTC
cdr3_aa: CASRTGTGVYEQYF

j_call: TRBJ2-4
clone_size: NA
d_call: TRBD2
v_call: TRBV28
cdr3_length: 19
cdr3_nt: TGTGCCAGCAGTTTTTTTTTCGGGGGGGGAACCTTAGCCAAAAACATTCAGTACTTC
cdr3_aa: CASSFFFGGGTLAKNIQYF

j_call: TRBJ2-7
clone_size: NA
d_call: TRBD2
v_call: TRBV28
cdr3_length: 13
cdr3_nt: TGTGCCAGCAGTTTAACTAGCGGATACGAGCAGTACTTC
cdr3_aa: CASSLTSGYEQYF

j_call: TRBJ1-6
clone_size: NA
d_call: NA
v_call: TRBV19
cdr3_length: 15
cdr3_nt: TGTGCCAGTATGGGAGGACGGAACTATAATTCACCCCTCCACTTT
cdr3_aa: CASMGGRNYNSPLHF

j_call: TRBJ2-5
clone_size: NA
d_call: NA
v_call: TRBV28
cdr3_length: 12
cdr3_nt: TGTGCCAGCAGTGGGGCCGGGGAGACCCAGTACTTC
cdr3_aa: CASSGAGETQYF

j_call: TRBJ2-7
clone_size: NA
d_call: NA
v_call: TRBV28
cdr3_length: 13
cdr3_nt: TGTGCCAGCAGTCGTGGACAGATCCACGAGCAGTACTTC
cdr3_aa: CASSRGQIHEQYF

j_call: TRBJ2-5
clone_size: NA
d_call: TRBD1
v_call: TRBV7-2
cdr3_length: 15
cdr3_nt: TGTGCCAGCAGCTTGTACAGGGGCTACCAAGAGACCCAGTACTTC
cdr3_aa: CASSLYRGYQETQYF

j_call: TRBJ2-7
clone_size: NA
d_call: NA
v_call: TRBV4-3
cdr3_length: 14
cdr3_nt: TGCGCCAGCAGCCAAGGTAGCGCGGCGAGGGAGCAGTACTTC
cdr3_aa: CASSQGSAAREQYF

j_call: TRBJ2-5
clone_size: NA
d_call: NA
v_call: TRBV5-6
cdr3_length: 13
cdr3_nt: TGTGCCAGCAGCTTAGGAGTAGCGGAGACCCAGTACTTC
cdr3_aa: CASSLGVAETQYF

j_call: TRBJ2-1
clone_size: NA
d_call: TRBD2
v_call: TRBV11-2
cdr3_length: 15
cdr3_nt: TGTGCCAGCAGGAGTCTAGCGGGAGTGCACAATGAGCAGTTCTTC
cdr3_aa: CASRSLAGVHNEQFF